These 20 T cell receptor beta chains came from one sample sequenced in a study of T cell repertoires in aging, cancer and after chemotherapy (dated by TCRdb to the late 2010s). TCR beta rearrangements were amplified from genomic DNA isolated from peripheral blood, not from sorted cells or RNA. The data were produced on an Illumina MiSeq. Rearranged TRB sequences spanning V, D and J segments were amplified by multiplex touch-down PCR using a mixed TRB-A/B primer pool. TCRdb itself trimmed the public reads at Q25 with fastp, ran MiXCR and retained productive beta chains. Here each entry gathers all rows of one CDR3 protein and keeps the most common genes and DNA. This sample has some 11,000 distinct CDR3 sequences in its table, and about 31% of those were observed once. 2.5% to 4% of the sample belongs to the ten largest clones. Source material: blood. These receptors were collected from a human donor in good health.

The sample holds a few counts of this clonotype. V is TRBV7-2 and J is TRBJ2-5, with D possibly being TRBD2 (6 bases). The CDR3 is 13 residues long. Trimming stripped 8 bases from V and 2 bases from J, with 12 bases between. The germline gives CDR1 SGHTA, CDR2 FQGNSA. CDR3 DNA: TGTGCCAGCGGGGGGACCCCACAAGAGACCCAGTACTTC. This sequence encodes CASGGTPQETQYF.

The rearrangement uses TRBV27 and TRBJ1-1; 8 positions match TRBD1. With V trimmed by 8 bases and J by 1 base, 9 bases remained unmatched. This CDR3 is 15 amino acids long. The germline gives CDR1 MNHEY, CDR2 SMNVEV (reference sequence). CDR3: CASSLSGTGNTEAFF. The CDR3, as DNA: TGTGCCAGCTCTCTATCGGGGACAGGGAACACTGAAGCTTTCTTT.

This sequence joins TRBV5-1 and TRBJ1-1; D not resolved. V lost 2 bases, J lost 2 bases, and 7 bases lay in between. The CDR3 loop spans 13 amino acids. Germline-derived CDR1 and CDR2 are SGHRS and YFSETQ. CDR3 loop: CASSFSDNTEAFF. DNA for the CDR3: TGCGCCAGCAGCTTCTCCGATAACACTGAAGCTTTCTTT.

The chain links TRBV18 to TRBJ2-5; weak D call: TRBD1 (5 bases). Germline CDR1 reads KGHSH; CDR2 reads LQKENI. The CDR3 covers 13 residues. Trimming shortened V by 0 bases and J by 5 bases, and 7 bases separated the two germline ends. CDR3 sequence: CASSPPGAETQYF. CDR3 in DNA: TGTGCCAGCTCACCACCAGGGGCCGAGACCCAGTACTTC.

This clonotype was observed a few times. V and J are TRBV29-1 and TRBJ2-7; D might be TRBD1 or TRBD2, each matching 7 bases. V dropped 7 bases and J dropped 7 bases, with 23 bases sitting between them. Germline CDR1 and CDR2: SQVTM and ANQGSEA. The CDR3 runs to 14 residues. CDR3 sequence reads: CSAALGGGTGEQYF. The CDR3 DNA sequence: TGCAGCGCCGCCCTGGGAGGGGGCACGGGAGAGCAGTACTTC.

By its share, this clonotype is medium-sized. The gene calls are TRBV29-1 and TRBJ2-7, with D tentatively TRBD1 (6 bases). From germline, CDR1 is SQVTM and CDR2 ANQGSEA. The CDR3 covers 11 residues. V dropped 5 bases and J dropped 3 bases, with 8 bases sitting between them. The CDR3 nucleotides are TGCAGCGTTCGCAGGGGCTACGAGCAGTACTTC. It codes for CSVRRGYEQYF.

This chain joins TRBV5-4 and TRBJ1-5, with D uncertain. Germline V gene sequence: CDR1 SGHNT, CDR2 YYREEE (reference sequence). Trimming removed 4 bases at V and 7 bases at J, with 18 bases between. The CDR3 is 15 residues long. The CDR3 DNA reads TGTGCCAGCAGCCTAGGAACAGTAGGCCCCCAGCCCCAGCATTTT. Encoded protein: CASSLGTVGPQPQHF.

This chain uses TRBV6-5 with TRBJ1-2, with 10 bases identical to TRBD1. This CDR3 is built from 14 residues. Trimming at V came to 6 bases and at J to 4 bases, leaving 5 bases not matched to a gene. CDR1 is MNHEY, CDR2 SVGAGI, per germline. The CDR3: CASRETGGAYGYTF. The CDR3 bases are TGTGCCAGCAGAGAGACAGGGGGCGCCTATGGCTACACCTTC.

This clonotype was counted a few times. V gene TRBV6-2 or TRBV6-3 combines with J gene TRBJ2-6, with D perhaps assigned TRBD1 or TRBD2 (6 bases each). Germline values: CDR1 MNHEY, CDR2 SVGEGT. This CDR3 has 17 amino acids. V lost 6 bases and J 0 bases, leaving 15 bases between the germline ends. CDR3 sequence (DNA): TGTGCCAGCAGCGGGAGTACAGGGTTCTCTGGGGCCAACGTCCTGACTTTC. Its translation is CASSGSTGFSGANVLTF.

This clonotype was seen more than once but under ten times. The CDR3 region is CASSLAAGGGNIQYF. DNA of the CDR3: TGTGCCAGCAGCTTGGCGGCAGGGGGAGGAAACATTCAGTACTTC. The V and J genes are TRBV5-4 and TRBJ2-4, with D perhaps TRBD1 (7 bases). Germline V gene sequence: CDR1 SGHNT, CDR2 YYREEE (reference sequence). This CDR3 spans 15 amino acids. The V gene lost 0 bases and the J gene lost 6 bases, with 13 bases spanning the gap.

This clonotype was seen only a few times. V is TRBV5-6 and J is TRBJ1-1; possibly TRBD1 for D (5 bases). V shed 0 bases and J shed 0 bases, with 12 bases lying between them. Germline CDR1 reads SGHDT; CDR2 reads YYEEEE. There are 16 residues in the CDR3. CDR3 DNA sequence: TGTGCCAGCAGCTTGGGGGGCGGACACATGAACACTGAAGCTTTCTTT. Protein product: CASSLGGGHMNTEAFF.

The chain uses TRBV15 and TRBJ2-7; TRBD2 matches 8 bases. V was clipped by 5 bases and J by 5 bases; unmatched bases: 5. Germline CDR1 and CDR2: LNHNV and YYDKDF (reference sequence). The CDR3 length is 13 residues. DNA of the CDR3: TGTGCCACCAGCCCGGGGGGGAGGAACGAGCAGTACTTC. This sequence encodes CATSPGGRNEQYF.

This clonotype was detected a few times. The CDR3 loop reads CATSRDLGDSYEQYF. The DNA of the CDR3 is TGTGCCACCAGCAGAGATCTTGGTGATTCCTACGAGCAGTACTTC. This sequence joins TRBV15 and TRBJ2-7; unclear D gene. V lost 0 bases to trimming and J lost 1 base, with 10 bases between them. Germline V gene lookup returns CDR1 LNHNV and CDR2 YYDKDF (reference sequence). CDR3 length: 15 amino acids.

J is TRBJ2-3 and V is TRBV20-1; TRBD2 aligns across 8 bases. The CDR3 extends over 17 amino acids. After removal of 0 bases from V and 0 bases from J, the junction contained 8 bases not matched to a gene. Per the germline V gene, CDR1 is DFQATT and CDR2 is SNEGSKA (reference sequence). The CDR3 protein is CSARDLVAGRSTDTQYF. As DNA, the CDR3 is TGCAGTGCTAGAGATCTTGTAGCGGGGCGGAGCACAGATACGCAGTATTTT.

This clonotype appeared a few times. V and J are TRBV7-9 and TRBJ1-2; D is unresolved. The CDR3 totals 14 residues. Germline-derived CDR1 and CDR2 are SEHNR and FQNEAQ (reference sequence). V lost 5 bases to trimming and J lost 4 bases, with 14 bases between them. The CDR3 spells CASSPRGRTYGYTF. The CDR3, as DNA: TGTGCCAGCAGCCCCCGAGGCAGGACCTATGGCTACACCTTC.

This clonotype was counted a few times. The V call is TRBV19, the J call TRBJ1-5, with 9 bases that match TRBD1. Germline trimming cut 9 bases from V and 4 bases from J; bases unmatched to any gene: 10. The germline CDR1 and CDR2 sequences are LNHDA and SQIVND (reference sequence). The CDR3 is made up of 15 amino acids. CDR3 region: CASENLDRGNQPQHF. The CDR3 region has the DNA TGTGCCAGCGAGAACCTCGACAGGGGGAATCAGCCCCAGCATTTT.

This chain connects TRBV6-4 to TRBJ2-1; 7 bases are a match to TRBD1. V gave up 2 bases and J gave up 2 bases; unmatched junction bases: 3. The germline V gene has CDR1 MRHNA and CDR2 SNTAGT. This CDR3 has 15 amino acids. Here the CDR3 DNA reads TGTGCCAGCAGTGACGAAGGGACAGCCTACAATGAGCAGTTCTTC. This sequence encodes CASSDEGTAYNEQFF.

This clonotype has just a few counts. This chain uses TRBV19 with TRBJ1-1; D gene unclear. The V and J ends lost 5 bases and 1 base respectively, with 17 bases between them. Germline loops: CDR1 LNHDA, CDR2 SQIVND (reference sequence). This CDR3 spans 16 amino acids. The CDR3 is CASSSPPSGQNTEAFF. The CDR3 DNA reads TGTGCCAGTAGTTCCCCTCCTAGCGGCCAGAACACTGAAGCTTTCTTT.

The chain uses TRBV6-5 and TRBJ1-2, with D uncertain. The CDR3 spans 13 residues. Trimming left V 4 bases short and J 4 bases short, with 10 bases between. Germline lookup yields CDR1 MNHEY and CDR2 SVGAGI. CDR3 region: CASSFQIGYGYTF. The CDR3 region has the DNA TGTGCCAGCAGTTTTCAGATAGGCTATGGCTACACCTTC.

This chain's CDR3 is CASGKGDTEAFF. The CDR3 DNA follows: TGCGCCAGCGGCAAGGGGGACACTGAAGCTTTCTTT. The chain has TRBV5-1 and TRBJ1-1, with D maybe TRBD1 (6 bases). Germline lookup yields CDR1 SGHRS and CDR2 YFSETQ. The CDR3 sequence is 12 residues long. V lost 7 bases and J lost 3, with 10 bases in between.